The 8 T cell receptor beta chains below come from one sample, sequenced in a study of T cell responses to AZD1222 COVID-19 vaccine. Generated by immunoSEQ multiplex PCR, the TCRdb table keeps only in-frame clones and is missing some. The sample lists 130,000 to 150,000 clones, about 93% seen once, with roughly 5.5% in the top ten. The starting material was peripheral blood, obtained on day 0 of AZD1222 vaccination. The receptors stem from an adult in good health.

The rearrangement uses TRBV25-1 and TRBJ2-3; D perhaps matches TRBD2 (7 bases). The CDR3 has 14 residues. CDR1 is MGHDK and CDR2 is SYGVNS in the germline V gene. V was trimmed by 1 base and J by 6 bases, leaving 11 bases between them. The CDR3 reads CASSEWGGADTQYF. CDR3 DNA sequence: TGTGCCAGCAGTGAATGGGGGGGGGCGGATACGCAGTATTTT.

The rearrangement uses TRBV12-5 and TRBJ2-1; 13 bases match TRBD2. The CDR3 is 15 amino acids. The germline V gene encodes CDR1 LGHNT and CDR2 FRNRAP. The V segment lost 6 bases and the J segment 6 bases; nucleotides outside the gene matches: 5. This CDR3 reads CASGGLAGRGNEQFF. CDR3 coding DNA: TGTGCTAGTGGGGGACTAGCGGGAAGAGGCAATGAGCAGTTCTTC.

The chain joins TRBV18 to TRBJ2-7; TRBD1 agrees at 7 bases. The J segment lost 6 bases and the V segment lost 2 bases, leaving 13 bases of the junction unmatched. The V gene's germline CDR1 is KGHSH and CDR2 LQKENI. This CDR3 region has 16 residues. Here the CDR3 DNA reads TGTGCCAGCTCACCAAACAGGGGTATCCCAACACGCGAGCAGTACTTC. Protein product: CASSPNRGIPTREQYF.

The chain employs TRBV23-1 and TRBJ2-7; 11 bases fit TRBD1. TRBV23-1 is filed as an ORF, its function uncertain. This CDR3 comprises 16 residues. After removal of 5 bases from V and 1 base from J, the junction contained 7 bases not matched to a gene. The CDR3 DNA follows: TGCGCCAGCAGTAAGGGGGGACAGGGGGAATCCTACGAGCAGTACTTC. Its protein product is CASSKGGQGESYEQYF.

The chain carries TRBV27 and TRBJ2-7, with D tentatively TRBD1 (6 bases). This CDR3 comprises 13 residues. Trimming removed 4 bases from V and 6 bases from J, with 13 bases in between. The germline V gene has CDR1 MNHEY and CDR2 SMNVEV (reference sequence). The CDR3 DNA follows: TGTGCCAGCAGTTCCAGCCAGGGGTCCGAGCAGTACTTC. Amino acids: CASSSSQGSEQYF.

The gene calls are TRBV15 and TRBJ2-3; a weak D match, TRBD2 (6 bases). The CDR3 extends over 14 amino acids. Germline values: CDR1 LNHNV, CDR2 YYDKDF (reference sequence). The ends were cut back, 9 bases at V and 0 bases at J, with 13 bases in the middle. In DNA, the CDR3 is TGTGCCACGAGACTAGACCCTAGCACAGATACGCAGTATTTT. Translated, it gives CATRLDPSTDTQYF.

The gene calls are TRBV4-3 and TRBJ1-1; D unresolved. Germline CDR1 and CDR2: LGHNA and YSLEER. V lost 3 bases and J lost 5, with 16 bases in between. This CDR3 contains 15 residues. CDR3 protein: CASSQTQDRWTEAFF. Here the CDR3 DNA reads TGCGCCAGCAGCCAGACCCAGGACCGGTGGACTGAAGCTTTCTTT.

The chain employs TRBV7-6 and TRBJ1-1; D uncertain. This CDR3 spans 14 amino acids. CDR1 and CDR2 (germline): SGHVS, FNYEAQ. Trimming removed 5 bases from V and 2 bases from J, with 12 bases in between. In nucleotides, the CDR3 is TGTGCCAGCAGCACGAGTACGGTAAACACTGAAGCTTTCTTT. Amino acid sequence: CASSTSTVNTEAFF. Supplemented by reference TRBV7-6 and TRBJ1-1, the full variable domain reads GAGVSQSPRYKVTKRGQDVALRCDPISGHVSLYWYRQALGQGPEFLTYFNYEAQQDKSGLPNDRFSAERPEGSISTLTIQRTEQRDSAMYRCASSTSTVNTEAFFGQGTRLTVV.